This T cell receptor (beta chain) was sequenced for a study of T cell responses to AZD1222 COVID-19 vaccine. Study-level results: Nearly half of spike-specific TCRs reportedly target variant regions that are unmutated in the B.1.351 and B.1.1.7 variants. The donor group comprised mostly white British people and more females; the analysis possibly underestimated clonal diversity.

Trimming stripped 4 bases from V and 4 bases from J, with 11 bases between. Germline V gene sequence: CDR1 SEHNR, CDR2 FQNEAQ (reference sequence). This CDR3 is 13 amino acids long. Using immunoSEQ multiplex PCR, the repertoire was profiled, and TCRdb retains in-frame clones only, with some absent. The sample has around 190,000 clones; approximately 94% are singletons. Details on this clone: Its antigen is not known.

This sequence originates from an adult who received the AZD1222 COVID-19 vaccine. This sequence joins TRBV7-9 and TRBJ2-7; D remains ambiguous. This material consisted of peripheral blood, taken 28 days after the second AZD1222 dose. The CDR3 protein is CASSSAVGYEQYF. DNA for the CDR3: TGTGCCAGCAGCTCCGCCGTGGGTTACGAGCAGTACTTC. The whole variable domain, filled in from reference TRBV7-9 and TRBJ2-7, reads DTGVSQNPRHKITKRGQNVTFRCDPISEHNRLYWYRQTLGQGPEFLTYFQNEAQLEKSRLLSDRFSAERPKGSFSTLEIQRTEQGDSAMYLCASSSAVGYEQYFGPGTRLTVT.